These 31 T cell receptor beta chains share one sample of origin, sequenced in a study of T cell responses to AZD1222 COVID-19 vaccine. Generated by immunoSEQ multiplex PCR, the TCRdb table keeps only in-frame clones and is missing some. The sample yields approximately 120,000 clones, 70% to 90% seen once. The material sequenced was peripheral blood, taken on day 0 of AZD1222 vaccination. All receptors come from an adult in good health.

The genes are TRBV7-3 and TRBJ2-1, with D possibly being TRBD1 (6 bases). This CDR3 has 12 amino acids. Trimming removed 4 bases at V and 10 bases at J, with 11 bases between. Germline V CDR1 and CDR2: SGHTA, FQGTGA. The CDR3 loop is CASSSIQGEQFF. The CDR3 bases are TGTGCCAGCAGCTCGATACAGGGAGAGCAGTTCTTC.

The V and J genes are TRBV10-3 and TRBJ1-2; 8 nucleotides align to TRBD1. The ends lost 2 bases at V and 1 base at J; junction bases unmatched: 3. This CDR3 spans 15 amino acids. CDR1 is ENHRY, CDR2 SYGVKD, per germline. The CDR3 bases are TGTGCCATCAGTGAGAGGACAGGGCGTAACTATGGCTACACCTTC. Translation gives CAISERTGRNYGYTF.

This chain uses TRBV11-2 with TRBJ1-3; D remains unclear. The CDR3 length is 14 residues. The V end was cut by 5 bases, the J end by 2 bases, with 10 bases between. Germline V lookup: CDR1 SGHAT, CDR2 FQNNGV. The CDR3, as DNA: TGTGCCAGCAGCCCTGGGATCGCTGGAAACACCATATATTTT. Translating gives CASSPGIAGNTIYF.

CDR3 nucleotide sequence: TGTGCCAGTCGGGAGGAGAGCCCCTCCTACAATGAGCAGTTCTTC. Its protein is CASREESPSYNEQFF. The chain joins TRBV19 to TRBJ2-1, with 7 bases lining up with TRBD2. Germline V lookup: CDR1 LNHDA, CDR2 SQIVND (reference sequence). V shed 8 bases and J 0 bases; nucleotides not matched to a gene: 7. The CDR3 has 15 amino acids.

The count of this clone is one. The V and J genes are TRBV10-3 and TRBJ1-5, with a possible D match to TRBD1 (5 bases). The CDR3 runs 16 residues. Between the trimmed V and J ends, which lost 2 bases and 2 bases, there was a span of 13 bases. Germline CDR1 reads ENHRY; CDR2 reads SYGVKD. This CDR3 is CAISESDKGGNQPQHF. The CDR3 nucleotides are TGTGCCATCAGTGAGAGCGACAAAGGGGGCAATCAGCCCCAGCATTTT.

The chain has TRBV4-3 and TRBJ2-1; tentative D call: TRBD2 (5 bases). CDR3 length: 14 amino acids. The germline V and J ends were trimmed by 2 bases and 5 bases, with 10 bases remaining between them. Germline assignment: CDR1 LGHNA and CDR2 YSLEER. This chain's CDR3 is CASSQRSGDNEQFF. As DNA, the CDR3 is TGCGCCAGCAGCCAAAGGTCCGGGGACAATGAGCAGTTCTTC.

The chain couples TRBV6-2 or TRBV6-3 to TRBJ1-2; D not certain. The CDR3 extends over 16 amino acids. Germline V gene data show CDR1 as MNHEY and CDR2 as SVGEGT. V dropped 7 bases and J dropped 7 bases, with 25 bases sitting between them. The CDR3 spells CASNPTREGARGGYTF. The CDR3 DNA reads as TGTGCCAGCAACCCGACGAGGGAGGGAGCCCGCGGTGGCTACACCTTC.

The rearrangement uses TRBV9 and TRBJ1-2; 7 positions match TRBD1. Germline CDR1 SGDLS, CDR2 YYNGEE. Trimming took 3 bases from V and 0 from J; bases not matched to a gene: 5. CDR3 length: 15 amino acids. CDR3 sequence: CASSGDSPANYGYTF. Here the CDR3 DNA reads TGTGCCAGCAGCGGGGACAGCCCAGCTAACTATGGCTACACCTTC.

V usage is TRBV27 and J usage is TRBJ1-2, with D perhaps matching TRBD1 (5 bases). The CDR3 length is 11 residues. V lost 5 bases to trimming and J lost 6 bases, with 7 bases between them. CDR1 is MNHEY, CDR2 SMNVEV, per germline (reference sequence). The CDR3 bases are TGTGCCAGCAGTACAGGAGATGGCTACACCTTC. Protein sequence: CASSTGDGYTF.

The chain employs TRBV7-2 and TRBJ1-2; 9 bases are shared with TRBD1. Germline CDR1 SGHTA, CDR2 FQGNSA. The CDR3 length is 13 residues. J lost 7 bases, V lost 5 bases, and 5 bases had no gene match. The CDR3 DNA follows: TGTGCCAGCAGCACACAGGGGGCGGTTGGCTACACCTTC. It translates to CASSTQGAVGYTF.

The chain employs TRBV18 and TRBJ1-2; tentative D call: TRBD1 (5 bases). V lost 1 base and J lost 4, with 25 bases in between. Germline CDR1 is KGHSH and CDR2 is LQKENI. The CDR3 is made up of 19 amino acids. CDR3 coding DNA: TGTGCCAGCTCACCACGCGGTGGAAGAGGATTTGGGGGTGCCTATGGCTACACCTTC. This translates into CASSPRGGRGFGGAYGYTF.

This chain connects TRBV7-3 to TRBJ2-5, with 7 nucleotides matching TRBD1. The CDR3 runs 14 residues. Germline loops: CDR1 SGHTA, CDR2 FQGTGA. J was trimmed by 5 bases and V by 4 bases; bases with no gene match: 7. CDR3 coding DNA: TGTGCCAGCAGCTCGGGACAGCCGGGGGAGACCCAGTACTTC. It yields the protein CASSSGQPGETQYF.

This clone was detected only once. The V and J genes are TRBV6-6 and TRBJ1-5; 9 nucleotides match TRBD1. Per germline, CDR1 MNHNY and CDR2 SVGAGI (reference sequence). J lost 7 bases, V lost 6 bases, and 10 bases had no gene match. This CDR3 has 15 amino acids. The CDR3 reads CASSSRTGEIQPQHF. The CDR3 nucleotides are TGTGCCAGCAGCTCTCGGACAGGGGAGATCCAGCCCCAGCATTTT.

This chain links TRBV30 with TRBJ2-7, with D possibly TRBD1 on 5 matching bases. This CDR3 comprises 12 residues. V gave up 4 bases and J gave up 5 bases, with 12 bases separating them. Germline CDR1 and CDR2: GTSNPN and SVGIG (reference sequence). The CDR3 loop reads CAWNKDIHEQYF. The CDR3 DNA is TGTGCCTGGAACAAGGACATTCACGAGCAGTACTTC.

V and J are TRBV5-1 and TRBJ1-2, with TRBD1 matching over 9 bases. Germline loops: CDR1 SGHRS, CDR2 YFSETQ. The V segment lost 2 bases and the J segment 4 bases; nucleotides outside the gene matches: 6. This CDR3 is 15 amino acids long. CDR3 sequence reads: CASSLQGAIGYGYTF. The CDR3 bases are TGCGCCAGCAGCTTACAGGGGGCAATTGGCTATGGCTACACCTTC.

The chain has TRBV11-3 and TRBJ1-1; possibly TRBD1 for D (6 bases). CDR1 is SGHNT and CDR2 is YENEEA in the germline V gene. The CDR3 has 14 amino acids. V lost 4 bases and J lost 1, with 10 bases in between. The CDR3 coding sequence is TGTGCCAGCAGCTCGACGGGACAGAACACTGAAGCTTTCTTT. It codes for CASSSTGQNTEAFF.

The DNA of the CDR3 is TGTGCCTGGAGTGTACGGGGGGGTATGGCCAATGAGCAGTTCTTC. This encodes CAWSVRGGMANEQFF. This chain connects TRBV30 to TRBJ2-1, with 8 bases matching TRBD2. The CDR3 contains 15 residues. After removal of 0 bases from V and 6 bases from J, the junction contained 7 bases not matched to a gene. CDR1 and CDR2 (germline): GTSNPN, SVGIG (reference sequence).

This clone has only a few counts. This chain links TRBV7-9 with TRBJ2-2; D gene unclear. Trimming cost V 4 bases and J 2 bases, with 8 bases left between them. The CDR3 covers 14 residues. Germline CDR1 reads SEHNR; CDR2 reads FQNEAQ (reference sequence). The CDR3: CASSSLRNTGELFF. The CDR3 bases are TGTGCCAGCAGCTCCCTAAGAAACACCGGGGAGCTGTTTTTT.

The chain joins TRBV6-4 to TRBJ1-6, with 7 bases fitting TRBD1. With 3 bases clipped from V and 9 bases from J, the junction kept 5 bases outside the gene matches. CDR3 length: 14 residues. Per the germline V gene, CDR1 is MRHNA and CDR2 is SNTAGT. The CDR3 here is CASSENRGGSPLHF. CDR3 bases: TGTGCCAGCAGTGAGAACAGGGGTGGTTCACCCCTCCACTTT.

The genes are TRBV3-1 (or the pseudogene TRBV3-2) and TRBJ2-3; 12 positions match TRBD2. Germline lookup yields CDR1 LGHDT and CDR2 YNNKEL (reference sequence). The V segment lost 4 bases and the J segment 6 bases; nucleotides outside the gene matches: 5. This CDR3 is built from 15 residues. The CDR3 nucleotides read TGTGCCAGCAGCCTGTGGACTAGCGGGACGGATACGCAGTATTTT. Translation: CASSLWTSGTDTQYF.

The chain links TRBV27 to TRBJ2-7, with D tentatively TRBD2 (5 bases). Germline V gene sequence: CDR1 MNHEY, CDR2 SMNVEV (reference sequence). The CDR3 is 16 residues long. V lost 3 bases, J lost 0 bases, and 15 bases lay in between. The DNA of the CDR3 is TGTGCCAGCAGTTTTAGCGCCAGCCTGAGCTCCTACGAGCAGTACTTC. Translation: CASSFSASLSSYEQYF.

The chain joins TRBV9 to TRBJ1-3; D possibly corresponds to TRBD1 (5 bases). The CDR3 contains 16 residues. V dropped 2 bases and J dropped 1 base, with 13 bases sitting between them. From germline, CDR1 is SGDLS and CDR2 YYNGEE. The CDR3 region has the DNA TGTGCCAGCAGCGTGGGGGTAGTGGCTTCTGGAAACACCATATATTTT. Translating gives CASSVGVVASGNTIYF.

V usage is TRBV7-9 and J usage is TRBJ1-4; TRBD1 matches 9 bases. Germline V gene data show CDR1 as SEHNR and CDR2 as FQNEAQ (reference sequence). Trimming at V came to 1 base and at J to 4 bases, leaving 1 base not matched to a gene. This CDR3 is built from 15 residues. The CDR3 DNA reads TGTGCCAGCAGCTTAGGACAGGGGGGTAATGAAAAACTGTTTTTT. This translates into CASSLGQGGNEKLFF.

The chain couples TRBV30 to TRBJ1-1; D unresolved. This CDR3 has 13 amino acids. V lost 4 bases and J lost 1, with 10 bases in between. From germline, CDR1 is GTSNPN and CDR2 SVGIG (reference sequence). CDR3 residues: CAWTVHPNTEAFF. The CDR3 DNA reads TGTGCCTGGACTGTACACCCGAACACTGAAGCTTTCTTT. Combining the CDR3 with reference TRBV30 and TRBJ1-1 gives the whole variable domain SQTIHQWPATLVQPVGSPLSLECTVEGTSNPNLYWYRQAAGRGLQLLFYSVGIGQISSEVPQNLSASRPQDRQFILSSKKLLLSDSGFYLCAWTVHPNTEAFFGQGTRLTVV.

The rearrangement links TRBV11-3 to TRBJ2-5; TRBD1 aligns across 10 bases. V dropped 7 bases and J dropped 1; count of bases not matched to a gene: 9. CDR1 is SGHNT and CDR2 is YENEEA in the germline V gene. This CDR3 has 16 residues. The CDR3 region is CASTKRGTGAQETQYF. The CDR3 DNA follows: TGTGCCAGCACTAAGAGGGGGACAGGGGCCCAAGAGACCCAGTACTTC.

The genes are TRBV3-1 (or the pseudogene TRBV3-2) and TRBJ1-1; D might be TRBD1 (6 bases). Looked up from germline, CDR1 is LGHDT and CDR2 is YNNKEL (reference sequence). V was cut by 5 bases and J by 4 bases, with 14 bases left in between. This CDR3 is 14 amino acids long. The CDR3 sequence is CASSLSQGSTEAFF. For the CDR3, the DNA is TGTGCCAGCAGCTTATCACAGGGTAGCACTGAAGCTTTCTTT.

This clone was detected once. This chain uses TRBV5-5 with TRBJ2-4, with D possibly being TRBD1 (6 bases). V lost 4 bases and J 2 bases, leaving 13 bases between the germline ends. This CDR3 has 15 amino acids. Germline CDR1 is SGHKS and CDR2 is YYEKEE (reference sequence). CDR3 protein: CASSLRDISKNIQYF. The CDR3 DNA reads TGTGCCAGCAGCCTCCGGGACATCTCCAAAAACATTCAGTACTTC.

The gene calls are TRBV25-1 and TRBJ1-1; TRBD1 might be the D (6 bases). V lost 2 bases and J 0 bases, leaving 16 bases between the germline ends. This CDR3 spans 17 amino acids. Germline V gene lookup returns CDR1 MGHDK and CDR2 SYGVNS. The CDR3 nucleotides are TGTGCCAGCAGTGAAGGGAGGCAGGGGAGCATGAACACTGAAGCTTTCTTT. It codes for CASSEGRQGSMNTEAFF.

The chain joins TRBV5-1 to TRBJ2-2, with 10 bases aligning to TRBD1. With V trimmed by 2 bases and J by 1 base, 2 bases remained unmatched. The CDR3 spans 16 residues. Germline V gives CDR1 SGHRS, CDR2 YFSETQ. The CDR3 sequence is CASSFGTGVNTGELFF. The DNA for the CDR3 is TGCGCCAGCAGCTTCGGGACAGGGGTGAACACCGGGGAGCTGTTTTTT.

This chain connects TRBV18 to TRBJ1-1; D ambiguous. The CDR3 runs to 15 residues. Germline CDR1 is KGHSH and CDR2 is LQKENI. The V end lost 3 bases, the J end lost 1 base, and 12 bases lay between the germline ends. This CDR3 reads CASSPRTLRNTEAFF. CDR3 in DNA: TGTGCCAGCTCACCTAGGACCCTGAGGAACACTGAAGCTTTCTTT.

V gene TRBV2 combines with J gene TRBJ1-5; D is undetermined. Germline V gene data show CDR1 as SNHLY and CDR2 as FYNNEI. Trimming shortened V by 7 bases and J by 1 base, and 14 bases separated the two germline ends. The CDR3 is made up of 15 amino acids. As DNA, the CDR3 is TGTGCCAGCACGGTATTGGGGTTCAGCAATCAGCCCCAGCATTTT. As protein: CASTVLGFSNQPQHF.